Listed here are 24 T cell receptor beta chains from one sample, sequenced in a study of CD8 T cells in ankylosing spondylitis. TCRdb re-called the 5' RACE reads with MiXCR, one entry per CDR3 protein. Of roughly 160,000 distinct CDR3 sequences detected, approximately 10% appear once; the ten largest clones hold 25% to 35%. Sequenced material: blood, either unsorted or a sorted T cell fraction (not recorded which). The receptors were gathered from a male donor with ankylosing spondylitis or in good health (not recorded which).

This clonotype was observed at least ten times. The chain links TRBV5-1 to TRBJ2-6, with TRBD2 identical over 10 bases. J was trimmed by 0 bases and V by 4 bases; bases with no gene match: 7. The CDR3 sequence is 18 residues long. The V gene's germline CDR1 is SGHRS and CDR2 YFSETQ. Here the CDR3 DNA reads TGCGCCAGCAGCGGCTCACTAGCGGGACCCTCTGGGGCCAACGTCCTGACTTTC. It is translated as CASSGSLAGPSGANVLTF. Full variable domain (remainder filled in from reference TRBV5-1 and TRBJ2-6): KAGVTQTPRYLIKTRGQQVTLSCSPISGHRSVSWYQQTPGQGLQFLFEYFSETQRNKGNFPGRFSGRQFSNSRSEMNVSTLELGDSALYLCASSGSLAGPSGANVLTFGAGSRLTVL.

This clonotype was picked up many times. The gene calls are TRBV20-1 and TRBJ2-5; TRBD2 might be the D (6 bases). Germline V gene sequence: CDR1 DFQATT, CDR2 SNEGSKA (reference sequence). The CDR3 sequence is 12 residues long. Trimming removed 0 bases from V and 7 bases from J, with 9 bases in between. Written as DNA, the CDR3 is TGCAGTGCTAGAGATCACGGGGGGACCCAGTACTTC. It encodes CSARDHGGTQYF.

There are many counts of this clonotype. V usage is TRBV5-1 and J usage is TRBJ2-2; unclear D gene. CDR1 and CDR2 from the germline V gene are SGHRS and YFSETQ. The CDR3 covers 15 residues. Trimming removed 1 base from V and 3 bases from J, with 10 bases in between. CDR3 coding DNA: TGCGCCAGCAGCTTGAGTAGTCGTGACACCGGGGAGCTGTTTTTT. Translation: CASSLSSRDTGELFF.

The chain is built from TRBV18 and TRBJ2-7; D may correspond to TRBD1 or TRBD2 (6 bases each). Germline V gene data show CDR1 as KGHSH and CDR2 as LQKENI. This CDR3 is 13 amino acids long. V lost 8 bases, J lost 3 bases, and 14 bases lay in between. CDR3 loop: CASARGLDYEQYF. The CDR3 bases are TGTGCCAGCGCCCGGGGGCTCGACTACGAGCAGTACTTC.

This clonotype was found a few times. V and J are TRBV6-1 and TRBJ2-2; possible D gene TRBD2, 6 bases. This CDR3 is built from 18 residues. Germline V gives CDR1 MNHNS, CDR2 SASEGT. V lost 6 bases to trimming and J lost 2 bases, with 22 bases between them. Written as DNA, the CDR3 is TGTGCCAGCAGCAAAAACCTAGTAGGGACTGGCAACACCGGGGAGCTGTTTTTT. Amino acids: CASSKNLVGTGNTGELFF.

In its sample, this clonotype was seen many times. V is TRBV20-1 and J is TRBJ2-3; 8 positions agree with TRBD2. J gave up 8 bases and V 5 bases, and 12 bases lay outside the gene matches. Germline V gene lookup returns CDR1 DFQATT and CDR2 SNEGSKA (reference sequence). The CDR3 runs to 14 residues. The CDR3 DNA reads as TGCAGTGCTGAACGAACGGCGGGAGGTGGTACGCAGTATTTT. Protein product: CSAERTAGGGTQYF.

The chain recombines TRBV29-1 with TRBJ2-3; 8 nucleotides match TRBD2. V shed 5 bases and J 3 bases; nucleotides not matched to a gene: 7. The germline CDR1 and CDR2 sequences are SQVTM and ANQGSEA. The CDR3 length is 14 residues. The CDR3 sequence: CSVSRAGATDTQYF. The CDR3 region has the DNA TGCAGCGTTAGCCGAGCGGGAGCAACAGATACGCAGTATTTT.

V gene TRBV12-3 or TRBV12-4 combines with J gene TRBJ2-1; TRBD2 aligns across 15 bases. Unmatched junction bases numbered 5, after V lost 5 bases and J lost 6 bases. The CDR3 is 16 amino acids. The CDR3 coding sequence is TGTGCCAGCAGTCCGGGACTAGCGGGAGGTTTCAATGAGCAGTTCTTC. The encoded protein is CASSPGLAGGFNEQFF.

There are many counts of this clonotype. The chain couples TRBV10-2 to TRBJ2-3, with D uncertain. The V end lost 0 bases, the J end lost 0 bases, and 7 bases lay between the germline ends. Germline V CDR1 and CDR2: WSHSY, SAAADI. There are 15 residues in the CDR3. The CDR3 bases are TGCGCCAGCAGTGAGTCGAGCAGGAGCACAGATACGCAGTATTTT. Its translation: CASSESSRSTDTQYF.

This clonotype has at least ten counts. The J gene is TRBJ2-3, the V gene TRBV6-5; 12 bases are a match to TRBD2. The J segment lost 2 bases and the V segment lost 4 bases, leaving 10 bases of the junction unmatched. Germline V CDR1 and CDR2: MNHEY, SVGAGI. This CDR3 is built from 18 residues. The CDR3 DNA sequence: TGTGCCAGCAGTTCATCCTCGGGACTAGCGGGCCTCACAGATACGCAGTATTTT. Its translation is CASSSSSGLAGLTDTQYF.

This clonotype was observed at least ten times. This rearrangement joins TRBV24-1 to TRBJ2-5; D unresolved. This CDR3 has 13 amino acids. Germline V CDR1 and CDR2: KGHDR, SFDVKD. Trimming cost V 2 bases and J 5 bases, with 8 bases left between them. The CDR3 spells CATSDSGFETQYF. CDR3 in DNA: TGTGCCACCAGTGATTCCGGGTTCGAGACCCAGTACTTC.

J is TRBJ2-2 and V is TRBV6-5; no firm D call. The CDR3 covers 16 residues. Trimming stripped 0 bases from V and 2 bases from J, with 10 bases between. Looked up from germline, CDR1 is MNHEY and CDR2 is SVGAGI. CDR3 coding DNA: TGTGCCAGCAGTTACTCAGATATAGCAAACACCGGGGAGCTGTTTTTT. Its translation: CASSYSDIANTGELFF.

There are a few counts of this clonotype. The V gene is TRBV15, the J gene TRBJ2-7; 8 bases agree with TRBD2. The length of the CDR3 is 16 residues. Germline CDR1 LNHNV, CDR2 YYDKDF (reference sequence). The J segment lost 5 bases and the V segment lost 1 base, leaving 10 bases of the junction unmatched. The CDR3 DNA is TGTGCCACCAGCAGAGGAGGGCGAGCGGGAGACCACGAGCAGTACTTC. It codes for CATSRGGRAGDHEQYF.

This clonotype was counted ten times or more. The chain links TRBV29-1 to TRBJ2-2; D perhaps matches TRBD1 (6 bases). Trimming took off 1 base at V and 2 bases at J, with 17 bases between the two ends. The germline gives CDR1 SQVTM, CDR2 ANQGSEA. CDR3 length: 17 residues. CDR3 amino acids: CSVEVRARGVNTGELFF. The CDR3, as DNA: TGCAGCGTTGAAGTGAGGGCCAGGGGCGTTAACACCGGGGAGCTGTTTTTT.

Concerning this clonotype itself: A much bigger clone sits one base away, suggesting this may be a read error. The rearrangement uses TRBV12-3 or TRBV12-4 and TRBJ1-5; unclear D gene. This CDR3 spans 13 amino acids. In DNA, the CDR3 is TGTGCCAGCAGCCAATCCGATAATCAGCCCCAGCGTTTT. The encoded protein is CASSQSDNQPQRF.

This clonotype appeared many times. In nucleotides, the CDR3 is TGTGCCAGCAGCTTAATTACCGGGACAGGGGGTTCGATGAGGTTCTTC. This gives the protein CASSLITGTGGSMRFF. The chain carries TRBV7-2 and TRBJ2-1, with 11 nucleotides matching TRBD1. V lost 2 bases to trimming and J lost 15 bases; unmatched junction nucleotides: 15. The CDR3 length is 16 residues. CDR1 is SGHTA and CDR2 is FQGNSA in the germline V gene.

The sample holds many counts of this clonotype. This chain uses TRBV20-1 with TRBJ2-2; 11 bases agree with TRBD2. Germline V gene data show CDR1 as DFQATT and CDR2 as SNEGSKA (reference sequence). The CDR3 sequence is 16 residues long. J lost 4 bases, V lost 2 bases, and 6 bases had no gene match. CDR3 residues: CSARNSGRAATGELFF. The CDR3 nucleotides are TGCAGTGCTAGAAATAGCGGGAGGGCCGCCACCGGGGAGCTGTTTTTT.

This clonotype was recorded a few times. The genes are TRBV12-3 or TRBV12-4 and TRBJ2-7; TRBD1 matches at 8 bases. The CDR3 totals 13 residues. V lost 7 bases, J lost 2 bases, and 4 bases stayed unmatched. The CDR3 sequence: CASKGTGPYEQYF. DNA of the CDR3: TGTGCCAGCAAGGGGACAGGACCCTACGAGCAGTACTTC.

The table lists this clonotype with many counts. The chain's CDR3 is CASSPLSWGSYEQYF. CDR3 DNA: TGTGCCAGCAGTCCCCTAAGCTGGGGCAGCTACGAGCAGTACTTC. The rearrangement links TRBV2 to TRBJ2-7, with D possibly being TRBD1 (5 bases). With 5 bases removed from V and 3 bases from J, the gap between germline ends came to 17 bases. From germline, CDR1 is SNHLY and CDR2 FYNNEI. There are 15 residues in the CDR3.

On this clonotype itself: A read error is possible here, since a much larger clone lies one base away. J is TRBJ2-3 and V is TRBV6-5; unclear D gene. This CDR3 has 12 residues. Germline V gene lookup returns CDR1 MNHEY and CDR2 SVGAGI. V shed 6 bases and J shed 7 bases, with 11 bases lying between them. The CDR3 loop reads CASRDQLHTQYF. The CDR3 DNA reads TGTGCCAGCAGAGATCAGCTCCATACGCAGTATTTT.

This clonotype was recorded many times. The rearrangement links TRBV5-6 to TRBJ2-1, with 7 bases lining up with TRBD1. V lost 3 bases and J lost 7; bases outside the gene matches: 19. The V gene's germline CDR1 is SGHDT and CDR2 YYEEEE. CDR3 length: 18 residues. The DNA for the CDR3 is TGTGCCAGCAGCTCCACTGTGCTGAACCGGGACAGTCGGAATGAGCAGTTCTTC. Its translation is CASSSTVLNRDSRNEQFF.

This clonotype has ten or more counts. The chain links TRBV12-3 or TRBV12-4 to TRBJ2-3; D tentatively fits TRBD1 or TRBD2 (6 bases each). The CDR3 loop spans 14 amino acids. Trimming removed 5 bases at V and 4 bases at J, with 13 bases between. In DNA form, the CDR3 reads TGTGCCAGCAGTGTGGAACGGGGGCCAGATACGCAGTATTTT. This translates into CASSVERGPDTQYF.

This clonotype has at least ten counts. This chain connects TRBV12-3 or TRBV12-4 to TRBJ1-3, with 8 bases aligning to TRBD1. Unmatched junction bases numbered 5, after V lost 6 bases and J lost 1 base. This CDR3 contains 15 residues. DNA for the CDR3: TGTGCCAGCAGCCCGGACAGGGATTCTGGAAACACCATATATTTT. Amino acids: CASSPDRDSGNTIYF.

This clonotype appeared many times. This sequence joins TRBV12-3 or TRBV12-4 and TRBJ2-7; unclear D gene. The CDR3 sequence is 11 residues long. The V end lost 10 bases, the J end lost 7 bases, and 14 bases lay between the germline ends. The CDR3 DNA follows: TGTGCCACCGGAGTGGGAATTGAGCAGTACTTC. Its translation: CATGVGIEQYF.